The clone carrying this T cell receptor (beta chain) was recorded once. As yet, its antigen is unknown. The data were taken from a study of T cells in localized non-small cell lung cancer. General study results and limits: Because only a single region of the tumor was sequenced, heterogeneity remains possible. The study detected a median about 50 of the top 100 tumor clones in adjacent lung. Elevated blood T cell density was associated with longer overall survival.

Some clones are missing from TCRdb's copy, which holds only in-frame ones; the method was immunoSEQ multiplex PCR. The sample records approximately 20,000 clones, around 83% being singletons. This CDR3 comprises 15 residues. V lost 5 bases and J 4 bases, leaving 15 bases between the germline ends. The germline V gene has CDR1 SGHVS and CDR2 FNYEAQ. The TCR originated in a man aged 35 to 69 with stage I lung adenocarcinoma. This specimen was peripheral blood, taken before any cancer treatment. The chain carries TRBV7-6 and TRBJ1-3, with D tentatively TRBD1 (5 bases). This CDR3 reads CASSPFRGSGNTIYF. The CDR3 DNA follows: TGTGCCAGCAGCCCCTTTAGGGGCTCCGGAAACACCATATATTTT.